These 24 T cell receptor beta chains were sequenced from one sample in a study of PD-1 blockade in classical Hodgkin lymphoma. Time point here: newly diagnosed, previously untreated cHL patient sample. Assay used: immunoSEQ multiplex PCR; TCRdb lists only in-frame clones, some missing. This table has roughly 68,000 clones, about 93% appearing once. Sequences were obtained from peripheral blood mononuclear cells (PBMCs). These receptors all stem from a human donor with classical Hodgkin lymphoma.

The chain carries TRBV4-3 and TRBJ1-2; D is unresolved. The germline V gene has CDR1 LGHNA and CDR2 YSLEER. The length of the CDR3 is 15 residues. V lost 0 bases to trimming and J lost 3 bases, with 11 bases between them. The CDR3 loop reads CASSQDRAEYYGYTF. CDR3 nucleotide sequence: TGCGCCAGCAGCCAAGATAGGGCGGAGTACTATGGCTACACCTTC.

The chain has TRBV19 and TRBJ1-2, with D perhaps TRBD1 (5 bases). This CDR3 comprises 15 residues. The V end lost 7 bases, the J end lost 6 bases, and 21 bases lay between the germline ends. Germline values: CDR1 LNHDA, CDR2 SQIVND (reference sequence). For the CDR3, the DNA is TGTGCCAGTACCATCACCTATGGGGGATCGGATGGCTACACCTTC. Encoded protein: CASTITYGGSDGYTF.

The CDR3 loop reads CSAPLLPYNEQFF. As DNA, the CDR3 is TGCAGCGCTCCACTGTTACCCTACAATGAGCAGTTCTTC. The chain carries TRBV29-1 and TRBJ2-1; D uncertain. V was clipped by 7 bases and J by 2 bases, with 12 bases between them. Germline V gives CDR1 SQVTM, CDR2 ANQGSEA. The CDR3 spans 13 residues.

In its sample, this clone was seen once. This chain links TRBV29-1 with TRBJ1-1, with D unresolved. CDR3 length equals 10 residues. V shed 7 bases and J shed 3 bases, with 6 bases lying between them. Germline CDR1 SQVTM, CDR2 ANQGSEA. This CDR3 reads CSALDTEAFF. The CDR3 coding sequence is TGCAGCGCCCTCGACACTGAAGCTTTCTTT.

The CDR3 reads CASRPGTGTYEQYF. The CDR3 DNA reads TGCGCCAGCAGGCCCGGGACAGGGACCTACGAGCAGTACTTC. The genes are TRBV5-1 and TRBJ2-7; 9 bases are a match to TRBD1. The CDR3 extends over 14 amino acids. The germline gives CDR1 SGHRS, CDR2 YFSETQ. Germline trimming cut 5 bases from V and 2 bases from J; bases unmatched to any gene: 5.

V gene TRBV4-1 combines with J gene TRBJ1-5; D is unclear. The germline CDR1 and CDR2 sequences are MGHRA and YSYEKL. The CDR3 has 15 residues. The V end lost 1 base, the J end lost 6 bases, and 13 bases lay between the germline ends. The CDR3 sequence is CASSQVDGVSQPQHF. In nucleotides, the CDR3 is TGCGCCAGCAGCCAAGTAGACGGGGTGAGTCAGCCCCAGCATTTT.

CDR3 in amino acids: CAWSQPGQGHGYTF. The CDR3 nucleotides are TGTGCCTGGAGTCAACCGGGACAGGGACACGGCTACACCTTC. V and J are TRBV30 and TRBJ1-2; TRBD1 matches 9 bases. Germline values: CDR1 GTSNPN, CDR2 SVGIG (reference sequence). After removal of 2 bases from V and 8 bases from J, the junction contained 9 bases not matched to a gene. The CDR3 consists of 14 residues.

The CDR3 region has the DNA TGTGCCAGTTCCGGGAGCTCTGGAAACACCATATATTTT. It codes for CASSGSSGNTIYF. The chain uses TRBV19 and TRBJ1-3; no clear D gene. Between the trimmed V and J ends, which lost 8 bases and 0 bases, there was a span of 8 bases. The CDR3 runs to 13 residues. CDR1 is LNHDA, CDR2 SQIVND, per germline (reference sequence).

The chain combines TRBV5-6 with TRBJ1-3, with D unresolved. The CDR3 runs to 14 residues. Germline CDR1 reads SGHDT; CDR2 reads YYEEEE. V gave up 4 bases and J gave up 4 bases, with 12 bases separating them. CDR3 DNA: TGTGCCAGCAGCCCCCTCGCGGGGGGAAACACCATATATTTT. It yields the protein CASSPLAGGNTIYF.

The chain recombines TRBV19 with TRBJ2-3, with TRBD2 identical over 12 bases. After removal of 6 bases from V and 3 bases from J, the junction contained 4 bases not matched to a gene. The CDR3 runs 15 residues. CDR1 LNHDA and CDR2 SQIVND come from the germline V gene (reference sequence). The CDR3, as DNA: TGTGCCAGTAGGCGGACTAGCGGGAAAACAGATACGCAGTATTTT. Its protein product is CASRRTSGKTDTQYF. Using reference TRBV19 and TRBJ2-3 for the parts outside the CDR3, the full variable domain is DGGITQSPKYLFRKEGQNVTLSCEQNLNHDAMYWYRQDPGQGLRLIYYSQIVNDFQKGDIAEGYSVSREKKESFPLTVTSAQKNPTAFYLCASRRTSGKTDTQYFGPGTRLTVL.

A note on this clone: Other nucleotide sequences in the sample specify the same CDR3. The rearrangement uses TRBV5-5 and TRBJ1-1; D gene ambiguous. The CDR3 consists of 12 residues. V was clipped by 2 bases and J by 5 bases, with 7 bases between them. CDR1 and CDR2 (germline): SGHKS, YYEKEE (reference sequence). Here the CDR3 reads CASSLKGTEAFF. In nucleotides, the CDR3 is TGTGCCAGCAGCTTAAAAGGAACTGAAGCTTTCTTT.

The gene calls are TRBV13 and TRBJ1-2; D is undetermined. The ends were cut back, 6 bases at V and 4 bases at J, with 15 bases in the middle. Germline V gives CDR1 PRHDT, CDR2 FYEKMQ (reference sequence). This CDR3 is built from 14 residues. CDR3 residues: CASSSLVRSYGYTF. In nucleotides, the CDR3 is TGTGCCAGCAGTTCCTTAGTAAGATCCTATGGCTACACCTTC.

This clone appeared once. The chain has TRBV19 and TRBJ1-2, with D perhaps TRBD1 (5 bases). Germline V gives CDR1 LNHDA, CDR2 SQIVND (reference sequence). The CDR3 consists of 14 residues. V was trimmed by 7 bases and J by 1 base, leaving 13 bases between them. The CDR3 spells CASTERGYNYGYTF. CDR3 nucleotide sequence: TGTGCCAGTACCGAACGGGGCTATAACTATGGCTACACCTTC.

This chain joins TRBV7-9 and TRBJ2-7; 10 bases map to TRBD1. V dropped 3 bases and J dropped 7; count of bases not matched to a gene: 9. The CDR3 covers 15 residues. Looked up from germline, CDR1 is SEHNR and CDR2 is FQNEAQ (reference sequence). The CDR3 is CASSLGTGVVHEQYF. In nucleotides, the CDR3 is TGTGCCAGCAGCTTGGGGACAGGGGTTGTACATGAGCAGTACTTC.

This clone was recorded only once. V is TRBV5-4 and J is TRBJ2-7, with D hard to call. CDR3 size: 14 residues. Trimming removed 2 bases at V and 2 bases at J, with 11 bases between. Looked up from germline, CDR1 is SGHNT and CDR2 is YYREEE (reference sequence). The CDR3 protein is CASSFNPDTYEQYF. CDR3 sequence (DNA): TGTGCCAGCAGCTTCAACCCGGATACCTACGAGCAGTACTTC.

The gene calls are TRBV19 and TRBJ1-2; 9 bases fit TRBD1. CDR1 is LNHDA, CDR2 SQIVND, per germline (reference sequence). V shed 5 bases and J 6 bases; nucleotides not matched to a gene: 7. The CDR3 length is 14 residues. The CDR3 region has the DNA TGTGCCAGTAGTTCCCGGACAGGGGTGGATGGCTACACCTTC. It yields the protein CASSSRTGVDGYTF.

The genes are TRBV7-8 and TRBJ1-5; 7 bases are shared with TRBD1. Trimming took 5 bases from V and 5 from J; bases not matched to a gene: 3. The CDR3 covers 13 residues. Germline V gene lookup returns CDR1 SGHVS and CDR2 FQNEAQ. The CDR3 here is CASSLDRDQPQHF. The CDR3 DNA follows: TGTGCCAGCAGCCTAGACAGGGATCAGCCCCAGCATTTT.

The chain couples TRBV4-2 to TRBJ2-1; unclear D gene. V lost 0 bases to trimming and J lost 10 bases, with 7 bases between them. Germline V CDR1 and CDR2: LGHNA, YNFKEQ. This CDR3 has 12 residues. The CDR3 here is CASSQEGSEQFF. The CDR3, as DNA: TGTGCCAGCAGCCAAGAGGGCTCGGAGCAGTTCTTC.

The rearrangement links TRBV29-1 to TRBJ1-1; D gene uncertain. Germline lookup yields CDR1 SQVTM and CDR2 ANQGSEA. The V end was cut by 3 bases, the J end by 9 bases, with 11 bases between. The CDR3 spans 11 residues. This CDR3 is CSVDGPVQAFF. CDR3 bases: TGCAGCGTTGATGGGCCGGTTCAAGCTTTCTTT.

This chain connects TRBV28 to TRBJ2-2; maybe TRBD2 (6 bases). CDR1 and CDR2 from the germline V gene are MDHEN and SYDVKM. The V end was cut by 2 bases, the J end by 0 bases, with 10 bases between. The CDR3 contains 16 residues. CDR3 DNA: TGTGCCAGCAGTTTAGGAGGAGGGGCGAACACCGGGGAGCTGTTTTTT. This encodes CASSLGGGANTGELFF.

The V call is TRBV7-2, the J call TRBJ1-6; 8 nucleotides align to TRBD1. V was pared by 3 bases and J by 10 bases, with 8 bases of the junction left unmatched. The CDR3 spans 15 residues. Germline CDR1 and CDR2: SGHTA and FQGNSA. The DNA of the CDR3 is TGTGCCAGCAGCTTGGGGACAGGAAATAGGTCACCCCTCCACTTT. It translates to CASSLGTGNRSPLHF. The variable domain in full, completed from reference TRBV7-2 and TRBJ1-6, reads GAGVSQSPSNKVTEKGKDVELRCDPISGHTALYWYRQSLGQGLEFLIYFQGNSAPDKSGLPSDRFSAERTGGSVSTLTIQRTQQEDSAVYLCASSLGTGNRSPLHFGNGTRLTVT.

The rearrangement joins TRBV5-6 to TRBJ1-1; 7 nucleotides line up with TRBD1. The CDR3 consists of 17 residues. The germline V gene encodes CDR1 SGHDT and CDR2 YYEEEE. Losses at the gene ends were 4 bases for V and 0 bases for J; bases not matched to a gene: 12. The CDR3 DNA is TGTGCCAGCAGCCTGACCGGGACAGAAAACTTGAACACTGAAGCTTTCTTT. It is translated as CASSLTGTENLNTEAFF.

The J gene is TRBJ1-2, the V gene TRBV5-6; D possibly corresponds to TRBD1 (5 bases). CDR1 SGHDT and CDR2 YYEEEE come from the germline V gene. This CDR3 has 13 amino acids. V lost 2 bases and J 8 bases, leaving 13 bases between the germline ends. CDR3 sequence (DNA): TGTGCCAGCAGCTTCCCGCAGGGCAGCGGCTACACCTTC. Translating it yields CASSFPQGSGYTF.

The CDR3 spells CASSPHPGQGSYEQYF. The CDR3 bases are TGTGCCAGTAGTCCTCACCCGGGACAGGGGTCCTACGAGCAGTACTTC. J is TRBJ2-7 and V is TRBV19; TRBD1 agrees at 10 bases. V dropped 5 bases and J dropped 1; count of bases not matched to a gene: 8. The CDR3 has 16 amino acids. Germline-derived CDR1 and CDR2 are LNHDA and SQIVND (reference sequence).